Listed here are 10 T cell receptor beta chains from one sample, sequenced in a study of T cell responses to AZD1222 COVID-19 vaccine. Clones were sequenced by immunoSEQ multiplex PCR, and TCRdb holds only the in-frame ones, with some missing. Of some 120,000 clones in the sample, about 90% are singletons; the top ten hold roughly 1.5%. The sample consisted of peripheral blood, taken 28 days after the second AZD1222 dose. These receptors were obtained from an adult who received the AZD1222 COVID-19 vaccine.

Worth noting for this clone: Compared with germline, one end of the junction differs, possibly owing to a read error. CDR3 loop: CASSLVGNSEAFF. DNA of the CDR3: TGTGCCAGCAGCTTAGTTGGGAACTCTGAAGCTTTCTTT. J is TRBJ1-1 and V is TRBV7-8; D is unclear. Germline CDR1 reads SGHVS; CDR2 reads FQNEAQ. CDR3 length equals 13 residues. The variable domain in full, with the rest retrieved from reference TRBV7-8 and TRBJ1-1, is GAGVSQSPRYKVAKRGQDVALRCDPISGHVSLFWYQQALGQGPEFLTYFQNEAQLDKSGLPSDRFFAERPEGSVSTLKIQRTQQEDSAVYLCASSLVGNSEAFFGQGTRLTVV.

The chain carries TRBV19 and TRBJ1-1, with 11 positions matching TRBD1. V shed 4 bases, J shed 5 bases, and the junction held 9 bases outside the gene matches. In germline, CDR1 is LNHDA, CDR2 SQIVND (reference sequence). The CDR3 has 16 amino acids. The CDR3 DNA reads TGTGCCAGTAGTACTCCGGGACAGGGGGTAGGAACTGAAGCTTTCTTT. Protein sequence: CASSTPGQGVGTEAFF.

The chain carries TRBV7-2 and TRBJ2-6; 7 nucleotides match TRBD2. Germline assignment: CDR1 SGHTA and CDR2 FQGNSA. V dropped 1 base and J dropped 0; count of bases not matched to a gene: 3. The CDR3 contains 17 residues. The CDR3 region is CASSLGRGSSGANVLTF. Written as DNA, the CDR3 is TGTGCCAGCAGCTTAGGGCGGGGGAGCTCTGGGGCCAACGTCCTGACTTTC.

The rearrangement links TRBV7-2 to TRBJ2-3; D unresolved. With 2 bases removed from V and 0 bases from J, the gap between germline ends came to 6 bases. The CDR3 covers 14 residues. Germline V gives CDR1 SGHTA, CDR2 FQGNSA. Written as DNA, the CDR3 is TGTGCCAGCAGCTTACGGCGGAGCACAGATACGCAGTATTTT. Translated: CASSLRRSTDTQYF.

The chain recombines TRBV25-1 with TRBJ1-1; 7 bases fit TRBD1. The junction had 1 base not matched to a gene; V was cut back by 4 bases and J by 5 bases. Germline loops: CDR1 MGHDK, CDR2 SYGVNS. The CDR3 runs 12 residues. The CDR3 reads CASSGGQTEAFF. The CDR3 nucleotides are TGTGCCAGCAGTGGGGGACAGACTGAAGCTTTCTTT. The full variable domain, its missing parts supplied by reference TRBV25-1 and TRBJ1-1, is EADIYQTPRYLVIGTGKKITLECSQTMGHDKMYWYQQDPGMELHLIHYSYGVNSTEKGDLSSESTVSRIRTEHFPLTLESARPSHTSQYLCASSGGQTEAFFGQGTRLTVV.

V and J are TRBV28 and TRBJ1-5; maybe TRBD1 (6 bases). This CDR3 contains 16 residues. V was cut by 7 bases and J by 0 bases, with 16 bases left in between. Germline CDR1 MDHEN, CDR2 SYDVKM. The CDR3 bases are TGTGCCAGCATCCCCCCGACAGGACCTAGCAATCAGCCCCAGCATTTT. Translated, it gives CASIPPTGPSNQPQHF.

V is TRBV7-8 and J is TRBJ2-4; D is perhaps TRBD2 (6 bases). CDR1 and CDR2 (germline): SGHVS, FQNEAQ. The germline V and J ends were trimmed by 5 bases and 2 bases, with 16 bases remaining between them. CDR3 size: 16 residues. The CDR3, as DNA: TGTGCCAGCAGCACGCAACCTCTAGCGTCCAAAAACATTCAGTACTTC. Translation: CASSTQPLASKNIQYF.

V usage is TRBV7-3 and J usage is TRBJ2-1; tentatively, D is TRBD1 or TRBD2 (5 bases each). Trimming pared 1 base from V and 8 bases from J, leaving 21 bases between. This CDR3 has 17 residues. CDR1 is SGHTA and CDR2 is FQGTGA in the germline V gene. The CDR3 here is CASSLRATWARGDEQFF. Here the CDR3 DNA reads TGTGCCAGCAGCTTAAGGGCGACATGGGCGAGGGGTGATGAGCAGTTCTTC.

This chain links TRBV28 with TRBJ2-5, with 9 bases fitting TRBD1. The CDR3 spans 16 residues. The germline gives CDR1 MDHEN, CDR2 SYDVKM. Germline trimming cut 7 bases from V and 5 bases from J; bases unmatched to any gene: 14. CDR3 in amino acids: CASTSTGTGMEETQYF. CDR3 nucleotides: TGTGCCAGCACCAGCACCGGGACAGGGATGGAGGAGACCCAGTACTTC.

V and J are TRBV7-9 and TRBJ2-3; no clear D. Germline CDR1 SEHNR, CDR2 FQNEAQ (reference sequence). The CDR3 extends over 14 amino acids. Trimming took off 3 bases at V and 1 base at J, with 8 bases between the two ends. The CDR3 reads CASSLRRGTDTQYF. Written as DNA, the CDR3 is TGTGCCAGCAGCTTGAGACGGGGCACAGATACGCAGTATTTT.